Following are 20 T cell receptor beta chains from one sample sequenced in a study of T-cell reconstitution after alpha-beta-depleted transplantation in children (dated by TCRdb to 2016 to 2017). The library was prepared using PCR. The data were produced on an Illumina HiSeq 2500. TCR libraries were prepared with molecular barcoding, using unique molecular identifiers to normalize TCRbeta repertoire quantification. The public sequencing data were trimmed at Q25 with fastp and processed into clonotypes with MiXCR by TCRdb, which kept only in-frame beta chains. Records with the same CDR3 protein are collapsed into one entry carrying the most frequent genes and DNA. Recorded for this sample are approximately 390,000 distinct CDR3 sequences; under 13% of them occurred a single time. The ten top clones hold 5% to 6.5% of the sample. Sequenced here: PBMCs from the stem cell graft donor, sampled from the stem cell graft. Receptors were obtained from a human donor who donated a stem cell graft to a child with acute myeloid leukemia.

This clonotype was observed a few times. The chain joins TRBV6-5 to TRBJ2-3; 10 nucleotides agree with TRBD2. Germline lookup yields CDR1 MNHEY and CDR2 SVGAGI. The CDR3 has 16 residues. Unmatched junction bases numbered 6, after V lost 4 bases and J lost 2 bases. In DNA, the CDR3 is TGTGCCAGCAGTTCCAGGACTAGCGGTGTCACAGATACGCAGTATTTT. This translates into CASSSRTSGVTDTQYF.

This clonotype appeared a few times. The CDR3 region is CAWSVRGSASGYTF. The DNA for the CDR3 is TGTGCCTGGAGTGTACGGGGGTCAGCTTCTGGCTACACCTTC. The rearrangement uses TRBV30 and TRBJ1-2; TRBD1 might be the D (5 bases). The V end lost 0 bases, the J end lost 7 bases, and 15 bases lay between the germline ends. The CDR3 loop spans 14 amino acids. Germline assignment: CDR1 GTSNPN and CDR2 SVGIG (reference sequence).

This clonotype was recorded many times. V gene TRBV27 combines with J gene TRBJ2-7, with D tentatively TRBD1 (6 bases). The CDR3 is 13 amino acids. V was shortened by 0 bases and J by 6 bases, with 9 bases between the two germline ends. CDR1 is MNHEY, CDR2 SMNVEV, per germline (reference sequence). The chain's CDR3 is CASSLSRDTEQYF. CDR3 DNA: TGTGCCAGCAGTTTATCCCGGGACACCGAGCAGTACTTC.

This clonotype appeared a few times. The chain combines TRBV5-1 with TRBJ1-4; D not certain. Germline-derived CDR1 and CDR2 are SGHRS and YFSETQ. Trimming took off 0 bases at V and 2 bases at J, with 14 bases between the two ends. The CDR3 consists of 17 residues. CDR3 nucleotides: TGCGCCAGCAGCTTGGGCTCTCTCTGGGCGACTAATGAAAAACTGTTTTTT. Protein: CASSLGSLWATNEKLFF.

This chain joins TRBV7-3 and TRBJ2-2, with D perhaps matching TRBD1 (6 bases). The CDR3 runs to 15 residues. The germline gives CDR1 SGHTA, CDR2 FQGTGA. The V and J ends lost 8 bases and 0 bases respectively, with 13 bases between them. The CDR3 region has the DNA TGTGCCAGCGGGTTCACAGGGACGAACACCGGGGAGCTGTTTTTT. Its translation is CASGFTGTNTGELFF. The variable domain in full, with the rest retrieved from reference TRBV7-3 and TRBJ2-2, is GAGVSQTPSNKVTEKGKYVELRCDPISGHTALYWYRQSLGQGPEFLIYFQGTGAADDSGLPNDRFFAVRPEGSVSTLKIQRTERGDSAVYLCASGFTGTNTGELFFGEGSRLTVL.

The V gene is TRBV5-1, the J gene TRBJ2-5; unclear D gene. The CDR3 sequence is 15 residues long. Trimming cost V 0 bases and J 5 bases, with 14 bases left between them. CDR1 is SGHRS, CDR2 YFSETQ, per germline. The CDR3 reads CASSLVGSPSETQYF. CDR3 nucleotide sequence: TGCGCCAGCAGCTTGGTTGGCAGTCCCAGTGAGACCCAGTACTTC.

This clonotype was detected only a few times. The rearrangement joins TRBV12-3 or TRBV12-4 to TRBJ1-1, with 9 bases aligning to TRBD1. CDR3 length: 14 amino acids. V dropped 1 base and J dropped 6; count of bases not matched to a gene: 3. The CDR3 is CASSLGDRVPEAFF. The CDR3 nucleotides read TGTGCCAGCAGTTTAGGGGACAGGGTCCCTGAAGCTTTCTTT.

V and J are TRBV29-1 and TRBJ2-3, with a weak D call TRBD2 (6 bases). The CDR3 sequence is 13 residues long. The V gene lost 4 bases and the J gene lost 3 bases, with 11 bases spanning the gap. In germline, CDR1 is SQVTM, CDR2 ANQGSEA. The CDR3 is CSVAGGLTDTQYF. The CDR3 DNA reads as TGCAGCGTTGCCGGGGGATTGACAGATACGCAGTATTTT.

CDR3 in amino acids: CSASGDRGLGNQPQHF. The CDR3 bases are TGCAGTGCTAGCGGGGACAGGGGGCTCGGCAATCAGCCCCAGCATTTT. The gene calls are TRBV20-1 and TRBJ1-5, with TRBD1 matching over 12 bases. Germline trimming cut 3 bases from V and 2 bases from J; bases unmatched to any gene: 5. The CDR3 runs to 16 residues. Germline CDR1 and CDR2: DFQATT and SNEGSKA (reference sequence).

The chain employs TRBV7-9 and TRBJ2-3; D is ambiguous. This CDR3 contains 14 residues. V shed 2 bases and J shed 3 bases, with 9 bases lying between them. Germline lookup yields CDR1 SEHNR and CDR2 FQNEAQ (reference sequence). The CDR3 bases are TGTGCCAGCAGCTTAAGGTTACAGACAGATACGCAGTATTTT. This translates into CASSLRLQTDTQYF.

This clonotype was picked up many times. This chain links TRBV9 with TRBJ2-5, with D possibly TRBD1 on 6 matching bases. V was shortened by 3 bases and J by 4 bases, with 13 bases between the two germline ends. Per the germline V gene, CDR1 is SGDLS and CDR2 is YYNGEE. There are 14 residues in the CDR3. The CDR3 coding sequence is TGTGCCAGCAGCGCCCAGGGGAGTGGAGAGACCCAGTACTTC. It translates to CASSAQGSGETQYF.

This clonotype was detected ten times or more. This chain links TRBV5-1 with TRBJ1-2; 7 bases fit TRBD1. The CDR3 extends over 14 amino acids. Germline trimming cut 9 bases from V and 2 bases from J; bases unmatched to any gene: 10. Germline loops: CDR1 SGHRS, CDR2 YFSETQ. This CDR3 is CATKRDRVNYGYTF. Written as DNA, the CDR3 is TGCGCCACCAAACGGGACAGAGTCAACTATGGCTACACCTTC.

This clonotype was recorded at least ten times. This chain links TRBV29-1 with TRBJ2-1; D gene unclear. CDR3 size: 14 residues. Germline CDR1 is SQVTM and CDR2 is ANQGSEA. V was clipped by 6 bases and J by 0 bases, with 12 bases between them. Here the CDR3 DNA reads TGCAGCGTCCTCGGACCCAGCTCCTACAATGAGCAGTTCTTC. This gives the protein CSVLGPSSYNEQFF.

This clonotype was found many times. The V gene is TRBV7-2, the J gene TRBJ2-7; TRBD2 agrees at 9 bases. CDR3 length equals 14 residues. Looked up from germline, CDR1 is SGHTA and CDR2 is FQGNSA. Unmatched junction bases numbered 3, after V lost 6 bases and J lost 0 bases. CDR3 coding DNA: TGTGCCAGCAGTCGGACTAGCGACTCCTACGAGCAGTACTTC. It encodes CASSRTSDSYEQYF.

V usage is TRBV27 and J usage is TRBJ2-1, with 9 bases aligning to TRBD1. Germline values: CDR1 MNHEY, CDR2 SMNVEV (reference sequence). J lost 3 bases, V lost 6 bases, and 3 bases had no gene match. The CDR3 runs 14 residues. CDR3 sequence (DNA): TGTGCCAGCAGGGACAGGGGTGTCTACAATGAGCAGTTCTTC. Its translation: CASRDRGVYNEQFF.

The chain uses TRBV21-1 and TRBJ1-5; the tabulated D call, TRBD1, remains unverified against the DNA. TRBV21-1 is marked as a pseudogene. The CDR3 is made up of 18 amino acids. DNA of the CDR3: TGTGCCAGCAGCCCTGCCAGGGCCCCGCTTCCCGGCAATCAGCCCCAGCATTTT. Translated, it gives CASSPARAPLPGNQPQHF.

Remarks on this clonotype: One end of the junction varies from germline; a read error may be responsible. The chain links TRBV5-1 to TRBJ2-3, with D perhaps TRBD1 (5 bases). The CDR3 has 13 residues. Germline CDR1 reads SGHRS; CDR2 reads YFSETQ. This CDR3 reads CASGAGNLDPQYF. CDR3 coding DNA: TGCGCCAGCGGGGCAGGGAACCTAGATCCGCAGTATTTT.

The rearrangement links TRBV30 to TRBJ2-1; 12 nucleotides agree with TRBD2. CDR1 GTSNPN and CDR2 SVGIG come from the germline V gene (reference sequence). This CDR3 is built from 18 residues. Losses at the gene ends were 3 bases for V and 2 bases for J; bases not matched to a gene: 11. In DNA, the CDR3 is TGTGCCTGGAGGGCAATCCTACTAGCGGGGGGTCCCTACAATGAGCAGTTCTTC. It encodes CAWRAILLAGGPYNEQFF.

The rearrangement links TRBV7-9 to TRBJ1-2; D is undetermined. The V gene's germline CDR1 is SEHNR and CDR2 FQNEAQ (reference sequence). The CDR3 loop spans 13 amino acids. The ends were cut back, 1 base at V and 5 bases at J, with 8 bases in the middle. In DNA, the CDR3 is TGTGCCAGCAGCTTAGGCCCTGGGTATGGCTACACCTTC. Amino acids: CASSLGPGYGYTF.

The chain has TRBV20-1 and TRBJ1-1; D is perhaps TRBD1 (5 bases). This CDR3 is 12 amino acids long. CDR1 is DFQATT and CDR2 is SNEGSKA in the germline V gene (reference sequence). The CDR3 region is CIPSGGETEAFF. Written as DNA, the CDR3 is TGCATCCCATCCGGGGGGGAAACTGAAGCTTTCTTT.